This T cell receptor beta chain is drawn from a study of blood T cell repertoires in COVID-19. Study-wide context: From T cells, B-cell-depleted T cells, or PBMCs came the material, which was cDNA or gDNA.

Deletions cut 5 bases from V and 5 bases from J, with 12 bases between. The CDR3 has 13 residues. Germline lookup yields CDR1 SNHLY and CDR2 FYNNEI. As handled by the study authors: Amplifying reference gene primers gave estimates of nucleated cell counts. Profiling relied on immunoSEQ multiplex PCR, and the TCRdb table lists in-frame clones only, not all of them. That table furnishes V, J and clone size, whereas the DNA furnished D and trimming. Found here are 150,000 to 200,000 clones, around nine tenths of them singletons; the top ten hold 5.5% to 7%. The receptor's source is a man between 40 and 49 years old with active or convalescent COVID-19. V is TRBV2 and J is TRBJ2-5; D call uncertain. Sequences were obtained from peripheral blood. This CDR3 is CASSPSRVETQYF. The CDR3 region has the DNA TGTGCCAGCAGTCCCTCTCGGGTCGAGACCCAGTACTTC.